Below, 24 T cell receptor beta chains from the same sample are listed, as sequenced in a study of graft-versus-host responses after intestinal transplantation. Generated by immunoSEQ multiplex PCR, the TCRdb table keeps only in-frame clones and is missing some. The data contain about 110,000 clones, 90% to 95% of them seen just once; the ten biggest clones take up under 1.5%. No antigens are known for them. The material was unstimulated CD8+ T cells sorted from spleen or lymph node cells, obtained before transplant. These receptors came from a human donor who was the organ donor for an intestinal transplant.

The chain carries TRBV4-2 and TRBJ2-7; 7 positions match TRBD2. The V and J ends lost 1 base and 0 bases, in that order; junction bases with no gene match: 9. This CDR3 comprises 17 residues. The germline V gene encodes CDR1 LGHNA and CDR2 YNFKEQ. The CDR3 nucleotides are TGTGCCAGCAGCCAAGGGATCATTAGCGGGTTCTCCTACGAGCAGTACTTC. Its protein is CASSQGIISGFSYEQYF.

The V call is TRBV9, the J call TRBJ2-1, with a weak D call TRBD2 (6 bases). The CDR3 loop spans 15 amino acids. The V and J ends lost 2 bases and 8 bases respectively, with 17 bases between them. Germline-derived CDR1 and CDR2 are SGDLS and YYNGEE. CDR3 sequence reads: CASSVQRAGGDEQFF. Written as DNA, the CDR3 is TGTGCCAGCAGCGTGCAGAGGGCCGGGGGAGATGAGCAGTTCTTC.

The chain employs TRBV7-2 and TRBJ2-1; D is perhaps TRBD1 (6 bases). The CDR3 is made up of 18 amino acids. V shed 1 base and J shed 2 bases, with 18 bases lying between them. Per germline, CDR1 SGHTA and CDR2 FQGNSA. The DNA for the CDR3 is TGTGCCAGCAGCTTAGATGGTAGGGAACAGGGTCCCTACAATGAGCAGTTCTTC. Amino acids: CASSLDGREQGPYNEQFF.

The rearrangement uses TRBV15 and TRBJ2-1; TRBD2 agrees at 7 bases. CDR1 LNHNV and CDR2 YYDKDF come from the germline V gene (reference sequence). The J segment lost 7 bases and the V segment lost 3 bases, leaving 9 bases of the junction unmatched. CDR3 size: 15 residues. The CDR3, as DNA: TGTGCCACCAGCAGCCTAGCGGAGGGACTGAATGAGCAGTTCTTC. It is translated as CATSSLAEGLNEQFF.

Note on this clone: One end of the junction is discordant with germline, which a read error may explain. J is TRBJ2-7 and V is TRBV5-6; weak D call: TRBD2 (7 bases). The CDR3 is 17 amino acids. Germline CDR1 is SGHDT and CDR2 is YYEEEE. CDR3 sequence (DNA): TGTGCCAGCAGTTTGGGGGGGCTAGCCGCTGCTGCCTACGAGCAGTACTTC. It yields the protein CASSLGGLAAAAYEQYF.

This sequence joins TRBV28 and TRBJ2-7; no reliable D call. Germline V gene sequence: CDR1 MDHEN, CDR2 SYDVKM. There are 13 residues in the CDR3. V was cut by 6 bases and J by 3 bases, with 12 bases left in between. CDR3 in amino acids: CASSPLGDYEQYF. CDR3 in DNA: TGTGCCAGCAGCCCCCTAGGCGACTACGAGCAGTACTTC.

This sequence joins TRBV5-7 and TRBJ1-1; D is perhaps TRBD1 (5 bases). TRBV5-7 is flagged as an ORF with uncertain function. Trimming took 3 bases from V and 2 from J, leaving 8 bases between them. This CDR3 contains 13 residues. For the CDR3, the DNA is TGTGCCAGCAGCTCGGGGCCTAACACTGAAGCTTTCTTT. Translation gives CASSSGPNTEAFF.

The rearrangement joins TRBV1 to TRBJ2-7. TRBV1 corresponds to a pseudogene. This CDR3 comprises 14 residues. The CDR3 nucleotides are TGCACCAGCAGCCAAGAGACTGGGAACTACGAGCAGTACTTC. It is translated as CTSSQETGNYEQYF.

This chain connects TRBV4-2 to TRBJ2-1; TRBD2 matches 9 bases. V was pared by 4 bases and J by 6 bases, with 10 bases of the junction left unmatched. This CDR3 spans 16 amino acids. CDR1 is LGHNA, CDR2 YNFKEQ, per germline. The DNA for the CDR3 is TGTGCCAGCAGCCCAACATATCCGGGACTAGCCAATGAGCAGTTCTTC. This codes for CASSPTYPGLANEQFF.

The J gene is TRBJ2-5, the V gene TRBV10-3; the match to TRBD1 covers 9 bases. J was trimmed by 5 bases and V by 6 bases; bases with no gene match: 4. The CDR3 is 13 amino acids. CDR1 is ENHRY and CDR2 is SYGVKD in the germline V gene. The CDR3, as DNA: TGTGCCATCAGACAGGGGGCCCAGGAGACCCAGTACTTC. Encoded protein: CAIRQGAQETQYF.

The V call is TRBV27, the J call TRBJ2-2; TRBD2 matches 8 bases. The CDR3 spans 16 residues. Germline V gene lookup returns CDR1 MNHEY and CDR2 SMNVEV (reference sequence). Losses at the gene ends were 6 bases for V and 5 bases for J; bases not matched to a gene: 11. DNA of the CDR3: TGTGCCAGCAGCGAAACGGGACTAGTAGTTACCGGGGAGCTGTTTTTT. Protein sequence: CASSETGLVVTGELFF.

The chain carries TRBV7-9 and TRBJ1-1, with TRBD1 matching 8 bases. Per the germline V gene, CDR1 is SEHNR and CDR2 is FQNEAQ (reference sequence). V lost 0 bases to trimming and J lost 5 bases; unmatched junction nucleotides: 5. CDR3 length equals 15 residues. CDR3 sequence reads: CASSLADRGRTEAFF. The DNA of the CDR3 is TGTGCCAGCAGCTTAGCAGACAGGGGTAGAACTGAAGCTTTCTTT.

This clone was picked up one time. CDR3 protein: CSGAAGAGDTQYF. Written as DNA, the CDR3 is TGCAGTGGTGCTGCGGGAGCTGGAGATACGCAGTATTTT. The chain couples TRBV29-1 to TRBJ2-3; TRBD2 aligns across 7 bases. Looked up from germline, CDR1 is SQVTM and CDR2 is ANQGSEA. The CDR3 loop spans 13 amino acids.

The genes are TRBV27 and TRBJ1-2, with D tentatively TRBD1 (5 bases). Germline CDR1 is MNHEY and CDR2 is SMNVEV (reference sequence). This CDR3 has 15 residues. The ends were cut back, 2 bases at V and 4 bases at J, with 14 bases in the middle. CDR3 region: CASSLKGGGVYGYTF. The CDR3 DNA is TGTGCCAGCAGTTTAAAGGGCGGGGGGGTCTATGGCTACACCTTC.

This rearrangement joins TRBV13 to TRBJ2-7, with a possible D match to TRBD2 (6 bases). Germline CDR1 reads PRHDT; CDR2 reads FYEKMQ (reference sequence). The CDR3 contains 14 residues. V was pared by 0 bases and J by 4 bases, with 10 bases between. The CDR3, as DNA: TGTGCCAGCAGCTTAGGGTTCAGCGGGTACGAGCAGTACTTC. It codes for CASSLGFSGYEQYF.

This rearrangement joins TRBV2 to TRBJ2-2, with a possible D match to TRBD2 (7 bases). Trimming left V 10 bases short and J 3 bases short, with 9 bases between. Germline V gene sequence: CDR1 SNHLY, CDR2 FYNNEI. The CDR3 contains 12 residues. Here the CDR3 reads CAKGGDTGELFF. The CDR3 DNA reads TGTGCCAAAGGGGGGGACACCGGGGAGCTGTTTTTT.

In DNA form, the CDR3 reads TGTGCCAGTAGTATAGGAGACAGGGGGCAAGATTCATATAGCAATCAGCCCCAGCATTTT. Translating it yields CASSIGDRGQDSYSNQPQHF. V is TRBV19 and J is TRBJ1-5; 10 bases line up with TRBD1. Germline V lookup: CDR1 LNHDA, CDR2 SQIVND (reference sequence). The V segment lost 1 base and the J segment 0 bases; nucleotides outside the gene matches: 12. The CDR3 contains 20 residues.

The chain joins TRBV7-6 to TRBJ2-2; 10 nucleotides line up with TRBD2. V was clipped by 5 bases and J by 0 bases; unmatched bases: 6. Germline values: CDR1 SGHVS, CDR2 FNYEAQ. The CDR3 is 17 amino acids. The CDR3: CASSRPLAGANTGELFF. The CDR3 DNA reads TGTGCCAGCAGCCGTCCCCTAGCGGGAGCGAACACCGGGGAGCTGTTTTTT. The variable domain in full, with the rest retrieved from reference TRBV7-6 and TRBJ2-2, is GAGVSQSPRYKVTKRGQDVALRCDPISGHVSLYWYRQALGQGPEFLTYFNYEAQQDKSGLPNDRFSAERPEGSISTLTIQRTEQRDSAMYRCASSRPLAGANTGELFFGEGSRLTVL.

The V and J genes are TRBV15 and TRBJ2-1; D may be TRBD2 (6 bases). The CDR3 is made up of 13 amino acids. Trimming left V 0 bases short and J 8 bases short, with 8 bases between. The V gene's germline CDR1 is LNHNV and CDR2 YYDKDF (reference sequence). CDR3 residues: CATSRDWGDEQFF. The CDR3 nucleotides read TGTGCCACCAGCAGAGATTGGGGGGATGAGCAGTTCTTC.

The chain carries TRBV19 and TRBJ2-7; TRBD1 agrees at 7 bases. The CDR3 spans 15 residues. Germline V gene data show CDR1 as LNHDA and CDR2 as SQIVND (reference sequence). Losses at the gene ends were 10 bases for V and 3 bases for J; bases not matched to a gene: 15. For the CDR3, the DNA is TGTGCCACTCGTATGGGAACGACAGGGTACTACGAGCAGTACTTC. Translated: CATRMGTTGYYEQYF.

The rearrangement links TRBV7-6 to TRBJ1-4; TRBD1 might be the D (6 bases). Trimming took 5 bases from V and 1 from J, leaving 17 bases between them. Germline-derived CDR1 and CDR2 are SGHVS and FNYEAQ. CDR3 length: 17 residues. CDR3 loop: CASSRYRGGVTNEKLFF. CDR3 DNA: TGTGCCAGCAGCCGTTATAGGGGGGGGGTAACTAATGAAAAACTGTTTTTT. Using reference TRBV7-6 and TRBJ1-4 for the parts outside the CDR3, the full variable domain is GAGVSQSPRYKVTKRGQDVALRCDPISGHVSLYWYRQALGQGPEFLTYFNYEAQQDKSGLPNDRFSAERPEGSISTLTIQRTEQRDSAMYRCASSRYRGGVTNEKLFFGSGTQLSVL.

The CDR3 reads CASIPRAGELFF. The CDR3 DNA follows: TGCGCCAGCATCCCCCGTGCCGGGGAGCTGTTTTTT. The chain is built from TRBV23-1 and TRBJ2-2; D not resolved. TRBV23-1 is reported as an ORF; its role is uncertain. Trimming shortened V by 7 bases and J by 6 bases, and 9 bases separated the two germline ends. The CDR3 sequence is 12 residues long.

The chain employs TRBV4-2 and TRBJ2-1; 8 bases match TRBD2. V was clipped by 5 bases and J by 16 bases; unmatched bases: 10. The CDR3 extends over 12 amino acids. Germline assignment: CDR1 LGHNA and CDR2 YNFKEQ. This CDR3 is CASSNSPGTRFF. CDR3 DNA sequence: TGTGCCAGCAGCAACTCTCCCGGGACTAGATTCTTC.

J is TRBJ2-1 and V is TRBV12-5; D gene ambiguous. V was trimmed by 3 bases and J by 8 bases, leaving 5 bases between them. CDR3 length: 11 residues. Germline loops: CDR1 LGHNT, CDR2 FRNRAP. CDR3 protein: CASGFRDEQFF. In DNA, the CDR3 is TGTGCTAGTGGTTTTCGCGATGAGCAGTTCTTC.